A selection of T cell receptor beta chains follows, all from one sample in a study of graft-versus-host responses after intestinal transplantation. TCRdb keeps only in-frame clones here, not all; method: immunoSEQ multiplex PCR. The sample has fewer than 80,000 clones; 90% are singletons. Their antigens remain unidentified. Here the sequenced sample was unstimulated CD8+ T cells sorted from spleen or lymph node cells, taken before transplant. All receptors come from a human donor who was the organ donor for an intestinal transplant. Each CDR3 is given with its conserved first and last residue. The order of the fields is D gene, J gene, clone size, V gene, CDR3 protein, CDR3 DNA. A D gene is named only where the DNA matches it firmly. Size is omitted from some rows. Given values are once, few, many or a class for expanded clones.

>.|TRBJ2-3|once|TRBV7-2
CASSFGGPDTQYF
TGTGCCAGCAGCTTTGGGGGCCCAGATACGCAGTATTTT
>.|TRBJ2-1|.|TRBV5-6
CASSLDRVYNEQFF
TGTGCCAGCAGCTTGGACAGGGTCTATAATGAGCAGTTCTTC
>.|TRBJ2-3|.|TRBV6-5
CASSYAGPGDTQYF
TGTGCCAGCAGTTACGCGGGCCCGGGAGATACGCAGTATTTT
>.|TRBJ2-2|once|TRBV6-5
CASSPGTLTGELFF
TGTGCCAGCAGTCCCGGGACACTTACCGGGGAGCTGTTTTTT
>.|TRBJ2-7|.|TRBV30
CAWSVDTLGEQYF
TGTGCCTGGAGTGTAGACACCCTTGGCGAGCAGTACTTC
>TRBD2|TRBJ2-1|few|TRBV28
CASGLADYNEQFF
TGTGCCAGCGGGCTAGCGGATTACAATGAGCAGTTCTTC
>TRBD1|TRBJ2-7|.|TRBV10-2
CASNPGQGGEQYF
TGCGCCAGCAATCCGGGACAGGGGGGCGAGCAGTACTTC
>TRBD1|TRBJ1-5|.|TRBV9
CASSPPPDRENQPQHF
TGTGCCAGCAGCCCCCCCCCGGACAGGGAGAATCAGCCCCAGCATTTT
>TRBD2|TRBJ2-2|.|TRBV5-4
CASSREREGRGGGELFF
TGTGCCAGCAGCCGCGAGCGGGAGGGCCGCGGGGGCGGGGAGCTGTTTTTT
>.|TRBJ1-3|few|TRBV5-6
CASSLLPQGGNTIYF
TGTGCCAGCAGCTTGTTACCACAGGGAGGAAACACCATATATTTT
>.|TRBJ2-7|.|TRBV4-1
CASSQVALAYEQYF
TGCGCCAGCAGCCAAGTGGCCCTAGCCTACGAGCAGTACTTC
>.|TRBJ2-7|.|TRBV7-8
CASSLAQVAAHEQYF
TGTGCCAGCAGCTTAGCGCAGGTAGCGGCTCACGAGCAGTACTTC
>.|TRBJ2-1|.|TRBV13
CASSLVGPGDYNEQFF
TGTGCCAGCAGCTTAGTTGGGCCGGGGGACTACAATGAGCAGTTCTTC
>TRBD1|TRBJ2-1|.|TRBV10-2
CASRGQGAYNEQFF
TGCGCCAGCAGGGGCCAGGGGGCCTACAATGAGCAGTTCTTC
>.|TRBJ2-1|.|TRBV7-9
CASSRSSNEQFF
TGTGCCAGCAGCCGGAGTTCGAATGAGCAGTTCTTC
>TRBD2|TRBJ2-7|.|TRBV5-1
CASSPPYGREDGEQYF
TGCGCCAGCAGTCCGCCCTACGGGCGGGAGGACGGCGAGCAGTACTTC
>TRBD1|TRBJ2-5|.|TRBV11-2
CASSLGVLRQGQETQYF
TGTGCCAGCAGCTTAGGAGTTCTCCGACAGGGCCAAGAGACCCAGTACTTC
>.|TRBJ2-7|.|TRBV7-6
CASSLDEGTTLGEQYF
TGTGCCAGCAGCTTAGACGAAGGCACCACTCTAGGCGAGCAGTACTTC
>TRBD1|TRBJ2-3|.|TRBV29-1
CSVEPTGGLGDTQYF
TGCAGCGTGGAACCAACAGGGGGCCTGGGAGATACGCAGTATTTT
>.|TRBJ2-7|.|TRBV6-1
CASSELAASYEQYF
TGTGCCAGCAGTGAGCTAGCTGCCTCCTACGAGCAGTACTTC
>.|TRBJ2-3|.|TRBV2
CASSEAHREGDTQYF
TGTGCCAGCAGTGAAGCCCATCGGGAAGGGGATACGCAGTATTTT
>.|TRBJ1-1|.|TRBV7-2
CASSLRASEAFF
TGTGCCAGCAGCTTGCGGGCCTCTGAAGCTTTCTTT
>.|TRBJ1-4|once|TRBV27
CASSLSTSLNNEKLFF
TGTGCCAGCAGTTTATCGACAAGTCTAAATAATGAAAAACTGTTTTTT
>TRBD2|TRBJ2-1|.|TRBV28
CASHSGRDVYNEQFF
TGTGCCAGCCACAGCGGGAGGGACGTTTACAATGAGCAGTTCTTC
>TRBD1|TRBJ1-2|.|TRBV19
CASSIGTGMGGYTF
TGTGCCAGTAGTATTGGGACAGGGATGGGTGGCTACACCTTC
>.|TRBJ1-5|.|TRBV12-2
CASRSYGAGGNQPQHF
TGTGCAAGTCGCTCTTATGGGGCGGGAGGGAATCAGCCCCAGCATTTT
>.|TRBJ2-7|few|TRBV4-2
CASSQDQGGSYEQYF
TGTGCCAGCAGCCAAGATCAGGGCGGTTCCTACGAGCAGTACTTC
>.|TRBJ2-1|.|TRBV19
CASSISGHDYNEQFF
TGTGCCAGTAGTATCTCCGGACACGACTACAATGAGCAGTTCTTC
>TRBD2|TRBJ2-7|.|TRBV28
CASSFTPGLAGDRTYEQYF
TGTGCCAGCAGTTTTACTCCTGGACTAGCGGGAGATCGCACCTACGAGCAGTACTTC